The sequence of this TCR beta chain was determined in a study of shared clonotypes between healthy human individuals. Study at large: The donors, two women and a few men, were aged 18 to 49.

The ends lost 7 bases at V and 3 bases at J; junction bases unmatched: 8. Germline V gene lookup returns CDR1 ENHRY and CDR2 SYGVKD. There are 15 residues in the CDR3. Profiling relied on immunoSEQ multiplex PCR, and the TCRdb table lists in-frame clones only, not all of them. Of around 240,000 clones in the sample, 50% to 75% were seen once. This clone was recorded a few times. Its antigen is still unknown. Findings of the study overall: A reduction in generation probabilities was seen for non-shared clonotypes relative to those shared by all four donors.

Recent vaccinations or acute infections were absent in the healthy HIV-negative adult donors. The sample comprised memory CD4+ T cells sorted from blood. The subset: CD45RA-negative fraction. This chain joins TRBV10-3 and TRBJ2-7; TRBD2 matches at 11 bases. The clonotype comes from a man aged 25-45 years in good health. The CDR3 spells CAINRDGLAGYEQYF. CDR3 DNA sequence: TGTGCCATCAACAGAGATGGACTAGCGGGCTACGAGCAGTACTTC.